This T cell receptor beta chain stems from a study of control samples from healthy donors and cancer patients. Sequencing used immunoSEQ multiplex PCR; TCRdb keeps in-frame clones, though not all of them. The sample contains approximately 170,000 clones, 75% to 95% of which appear only once. Sequencing was done on a sample of blood. This TCR was sampled from a woman in her twenties or thirties in good health.

In DNA form, the CDR3 reads TGTGCCACCAGTGATCAATGGAACACTGAAGCTTTCTTT. Translating it yields CATSDQWNTEAFF. The chain links TRBV24-1 to TRBJ1-1; D is ambiguous. CDR3 length: 13 amino acids. Germline CDR1 KGHDR, CDR2 SFDVKD. V lost 3 bases and J lost 1, with 5 bases in between.